This T cell receptor beta chain stems from a study of blood T cell repertoires in COVID-19. Libraries were prepared by immunoSEQ multiplex PCR; TCRdb keeps only in-frame clonotypes and omits some of them. The sample has 200,000 to 300,000 clones; 75% to 90% are singletons. From germline, CDR1 is SGHDN and CDR2 FVKESK. CDR3 size: 15 residues. Trimming removed 1 base at V and 5 bases at J, with 13 bases between. In terms of age and location, participants ranged from roughly 18 to 90 years and lived in about two dozen US areas. The sequenced sample consisted of PBMCs or T cells enriched from blood (not recorded which). The chain has TRBV14 and TRBJ2-3, with D tentatively TRBD2 (5 bases). The receptor comes from a young woman who had recovered from COVID-19. As DNA, the CDR3 is TGTGCCAGCAGCCAAGTCTTCGCGGAGGAAGATACGCAGTATTTT. Encoded protein: CASSQVFAEEDTQYF.